Listed below are T cell receptor beta chains from one sample, sequenced in a study of blood T cell repertoires in COVID-19. Profiling relied on immunoSEQ multiplex PCR, and the TCRdb table lists in-frame clones only, not all of them. The data contain 210,000 or so clones, 70% to 85% of them singletons. Sequenced: peripheral blood. The receptor set was obtained from a woman older than 75 with COVID-19, enrolled during active disease. CDR3s include the opening cysteine and the closing phenylalanine or tryptophan. A D gene is named only where the DNA matches it firmly. A row's size may be missing; if present it is once, few, many or a size class.

d_gene | j_gene | v_gene | abundance | CDR3aa | CDR3nt
TRBD1 | TRBJ1-1 | TRBV9 | - | CASSAQGAGTEAFF | TGTGCCAGCAGCGCCCAGGGGGCGGGCACTGAAGCTTTCTTT
TRBD1 | TRBJ1-6 | TRBV19 | - | CASSMDGQGGSPLHF | TGTGCCAGTAGTATGGATGGACAGGGCGGATCACCCCTCCACTTT
TRBD2 | TRBJ2-2 | TRBV5-4 | - | CASSLIGTSGPNTGELFF | TGTGCCAGCAGCTTGATAGGGACTAGCGGGCCAAACACCGGGGAGCTGTTTTTT
TRBD2 | TRBJ2-3 | TRBV2 | - | CASSVGTSPTDTQYF | TGTGCCAGCAGTGTAGGGACTAGCCCCACAGATACGCAGTATTTT
TRBD2 | TRBJ2-1 | TRBV5-1 | - | CASSVTSGRGIEQFF | TGCGCCAGCAGCGTAACTAGCGGGAGGGGGATTGAGCAGTTCTTC
- | TRBJ1-1 | TRBV27 | - | CASSWAENTEAFF | TGTGCCAGCAGTTGGGCCGAGAACACTGAAGCTTTCTTT
- | TRBJ1-5 | TRBV4-1 | - | CASSHRAEGTGSYSNQPQHF | TGCGCCAGCAGCCACCGAGCGGAGGGGACCGGGAGCTATAGCAATCAGCCCCAGCATTTT
- | TRBJ2-7 | TRBV6-5 | many | CASRSEAGEQYF | TGTGCCAGCAGATCAGAGGCGGGGGAGCAGTACTTC
TRBD2 | TRBJ2-3 | TRBV9 | - | CASSVGDGRAYF | TGTGCCAGCAGTGTGGGTGATGGGAGGGCGTATTTT
- | TRBJ1-2 | TRBV2 | once | CASSGRRDSNYGYTF | TGTGCCAGCAGTGGACGCCGGGATTCGAACTATGGCTACACCTTC
- | TRBJ1-4 | TRBV29-1 | - | CSVGGHALNEKLFF | TGCAGCGTTGGGGGACACGCCCTGAATGAAAAACTGTTTTTT
TRBD1 | TRBJ2-4 | TRBV6-5 | - | CASKDRDNIQYF | TGTGCCAGCAAGGACAGGGACAACATTCAGTACTTC
TRBD1 | TRBJ2-7 | TRBV28 | - | CASTPGQGREQYF | TGTGCCAGCACCCCGGGACAGGGACGAGAGCAGTACTTC
TRBD2 | TRBJ2-5 | TRBV12-3/TRBV12-4 | - | CASRRGTETQYF | TGTGCCAGCAGGCGGGGGACGGAGACCCAGTACTTC
TRBD1 | TRBJ1-1 | TRBV5-1 | - | CASSLGTGVNTEAFF | TGCGCCAGCAGCTTGGGGACAGGGGTGAACACTGAAGCTTTCTTT
TRBD2 | TRBJ2-1 | TRBV3-1/TRBV3-2 | once | CASSPSLTSGGSYNEQFF | TGTGCCAGCAGCCCCTCCCTTACTAGCGGAGGGAGCTACAATGAGCAGTTCTTC
TRBD2 | TRBJ2-7 | TRBV18 | few | CASSPGGVEQYF | TGTGCCAGCTCACCTGGGGGGGTCGAGCAGTACTTC
- | TRBJ2-7 | TRBV20-1 | - | CSARFHGGQYF | TGCAGTGCTAGGTTTCACGGAGGGCAGTACTTC
- | TRBJ2-2 | TRBV2 | few | CASSEERSGELFF | TGTGCCAGCAGTGAAGAGCGAAGCGGGGAGCTGTTTTTT
TRBD2 | TRBJ2-3 | TRBV5-1 | - | CASSPTSGRVADTQYF | TGCGCCAGCAGCCCGACTAGCGGGAGGGTTGCAGATACGCAGTATTTT
TRBD1 | TRBJ1-5 | TRBV2 | - | CASSIARGLGQPQHF | TGTGCCAGCAGTATTGCCAGGGGGCTCGGTCAGCCCCAGCATTTT
TRBD2 | TRBJ2-7 | TRBV2 | - | CASSAEVGLAGGGQYF | TGTGCCAGTTCGGCCGAGGTTGGACTAGCGGGAGGAGGGCAGTACTTC
- | TRBJ1-5 | TRBV27 | once | CASSLTSGVNQPQHF | TGTGCCAGCAGTCTCACCTCCGGGGTAAATCAGCCCCAGCATTTT
- | TRBJ2-1 | TRBV13 | - | CASSSRAGSNEQFF | TGTGCCAGCAGCTCCCGAGCGGGTAGCAATGAGCAGTTCTTC
- | TRBJ1-1 | TRBV5-8 | - | CASSFRGPNTEAFF | TGTGCCAGCAGCTTCAGGGGCCCGAACACTGAAGCTTTCTTT
- | TRBJ1-3 | TRBV28 | - | CASNPPLGADDSGNTIYF | TGTGCCAGCAACCCCCCCCTTGGGGCCGACGACTCTGGAAACACCATATATTTT
- | TRBJ1-1 | TRBV6-1 | few | CASSDYDRSLNTEAFF | TGTGCCAGCAGTGACTACGACAGGAGCCTGAACACTGAAGCTTTCTTT
TRBD1 | TRBJ2-7 | TRBV5-6 | few | CASSLGTGGYYEQYF | TGTGCCAGCAGCCTGGGGACAGGGGGCTACTACGAGCAGTACTTC
TRBD1 | TRBJ2-5 | TRBV7-2 | once | CASSLQSGGVETQYF | TGTGCCAGCAGCTTACAGTCAGGGGGCGTAGAGACCCAGTACTTC
- | TRBJ1-3 | TRBV5-1 | - | CASSSGPAGTIYF | TGCGCCAGCAGCTCAGGCCCCGCGGGAACCATATATTTT
- | TRBJ1-6 | TRBV19 | - | CASSIGQGHSPLHF | TGTGCCAGTAGTATCGGGCAGGGGCACTCACCCCTCCACTTT
TRBD2 | TRBJ2-1 | TRBV2 | - | CASSEALAGGRSYNEQFF | TGTGCCAGCAGTGAAGCCCTAGCGGGAGGGCGCTCCTACAATGAGCAGTTCTTC
- | TRBJ2-1 | TRBV24-1 | - | CATSDLSASSYNEQFF | TGTGCCACCAGTGATTTGTCCGCTAGCTCCTACAATGAGCAGTTCTTC
TRBD1 | TRBJ2-7 | TRBV6-1 | few | CASSEGVMGQFYEQYF | TGTGCCAGCAGTGAAGGGGTTATGGGACAGTTCTACGAGCAGTACTTC
- | TRBJ1-1 | TRBV5-6 | - | CASSLNRQNTEAFF | TGTGCCAGCAGCTTGAACAGACAGAACACTGAAGCTTTCTTT
TRBD1 | TRBJ1-2 | TRBV7-2 | once | CASSPGTGYGYTF | TGTGCCAGCAGCCCTGGGACAGGCTATGGCTACACCTTC
TRBD1 | TRBJ1-2 | TRBV7-8 | - | CASSLEYRGYYGYTF | TGTGCCAGCAGCTTAGAATACAGGGGATACTATGGCTACACCTTC
TRBD2 | TRBJ2-3 | TRBV5-1 | - | CASSFRGSRPDTQYF | TGCGCCAGCAGCTTCCGCGGGAGTAGGCCAGATACGCAGTATTTT
- | TRBJ1-4 | TRBV5-1 | once | CASSLRGGDEKLFF | TGCGCCAGCAGCCTCAGGGGAGGGGATGAAAAACTGTTTTTT
TRBD1 | TRBJ2-7 | TRBV9 | - | CASSADRVGYEQYF | TGTGCCAGCAGCGCAGACAGGGTTGGCTACGAGCAGTACTTC
TRBD2 | TRBJ2-7 | TRBV6-5 | - | CASSKGGLGGEQYF | TGTGCCAGCAGCAAAGGGGGACTAGGGGGCGAGCAGTACTTC
- | TRBJ2-7 | TRBV9 | - | CASIGERLYEQYF | TGTGCCAGCATCGGGGAGAGACTGTACGAGCAGTACTTC
- | TRBJ2-7 | TRBV5-4 | - | CASSPGGLPYEQYF | TGTGCCAGCAGCCCCGGGGGGCTCCCTTACGAGCAGTACTTC
TRBD2 | TRBJ2-3 | TRBV4-1 | - | CASSQAPSGTYPSTDTQYF | TGCGCCAGCAGCCAGGCCCCTAGCGGGACCTACCCTAGCACAGATACGCAGTATTTT
- | TRBJ1-6 | TRBV27 | - | CASIGGFDNSPLHF | TGTGCCAGCATTGGAGGGTTCGATAATTCACCCCTCCACTTT
TRBD2 | TRBJ2-2 | TRBV19 | - | CASQAASGPTGELFF | TGTGCCAGTCAGGCGGCTAGCGGACCCACCGGGGAGCTGTTTTTT
- | TRBJ2-1 | TRBV7-9 | - | CASSLAVRRDNEQFF | TGTGCCAGCAGCTTAGCGGTGCGCAGGGACAATGAGCAGTTCTTC
TRBD1 | TRBJ2-7 | TRBV7-9 | many | CASSTTGDEQYF | TGTGCCAGCAGCACGACAGGGGACGAGCAGTACTTC
- | TRBJ2-7 | TRBV13 | - | CASSFSQGHEQYF | TGTGCCAGCAGCTTTTCACAGGGCCACGAGCAGTACTTC
- | TRBJ2-7 | TRBV28 | - | CASSLGTRNEQYF | TGTGCCAGCAGTTTGGGGACACGGAACGAGCAGTACTTC
TRBD1 | TRBJ2-5 | TRBV7-7 | - | CASSLGGTGMTETQYF | TGTGCTAGCAGCTTAGGAGGGACAGGGATGACAGAGACCCAGTACTTC
TRBD1 | TRBJ1-5 | TRBV5-1 | - | CASSLVPGGSNQPQHF | TGCGCCAGCAGCTTGGTCCCAGGGGGTAGCAATCAGCCCCAGCATTTT